Here is one T cell receptor (beta chain) with its context. This specimen comes from a study of blood T cell repertoires in COVID-19. Study in general: Researchers got acute and convalescent COVID-19 samples from the United States, Italy and Spain. PBMCs, B-cell-depleted T cells, or T cells provided the cDNA or gDNA that made up the material.

Each participant's cohort was designated according to participant-reported clinical history. The CDR3 has 14 residues. V shed 2 bases and J shed 7 bases, with 12 bases lying between them. Germline V gene data show CDR1 as MNHEY and CDR2 as SVGEGT. The table came from immunoSEQ multiplex PCR; TCRdb's copy has only in-frame clones and leaves some out. The sample consists of approximately 290,000 clones, over 75% of them appearing once. The TCR sequence derives from a woman in her twenties or thirties who had recovered from COVID-19. The V and J genes are TRBV6-2 or TRBV6-3 and TRBJ2-1, with D possibly matching TRBD2 (5 bases). Sequencing was carried out using PBMCs or T cells enriched from blood (not recorded which). CDR3 coding DNA: TGTGCCAGCAGTTACCAGAGAGGGTCAAATGAGCAGTTCTTC. Translated, it gives CASSYQRGSNEQFF.